Each of the 2 T cell receptor beta chains below was sequenced from the same sample in a study of preoperative IRX-2 immunotherapy in early breast cancer. Profiling relied on immunoSEQ multiplex PCR, and the TCRdb table lists in-frame clones only, not all of them. The repertoire has under 40,000 clones, about 95% of them found once; the top ten carry around 6.6%. Treatment in this sample: preoperative locoregional IRX-2 cytokine immunotherapy. The biological material was taken from a patient treated with IRX-2 immunotherapy. The receptor source for this set is a human donor with breast cancer.

The chain combines TRBV30 with TRBJ2-7; perhaps TRBD2 as D (6 bases). Germline V gene sequence: CDR1 GTSNPN, CDR2 SVGIG (reference sequence). Trimming removed 1 base from V and 1 base from J, with 8 bases in between. The CDR3 length is 13 residues. The CDR3 nucleotides read TGTGCCTGGAGTGCCGGGACTTCCTACGAGCAGTACTTC. Amino acid sequence: CAWSAGTSYEQYF.

The rearrangement uses TRBV19 and TRBJ2-7, with D maybe TRBD2 (6 bases). Trimming removed 2 bases at V and 1 base at J, with 15 bases between. CDR3 length: 16 amino acids. The V gene's germline CDR1 is LNHDA and CDR2 SQIVND (reference sequence). The CDR3 loop is CASSIRQHAGSYEQYF. The CDR3 DNA sequence: TGTGCCAGTAGTATAAGACAGCACGCGGGATCCTACGAGCAGTACTTC.